The entry that follows covers one TCR beta chain sequence. What it binds is not known. The RNA, roughly 0.5 to 1 ug, was put through reverse transcription using random hexamers. A single record per CDR3 protein comes from TCRdb applying MiXCR to the immunoSEQ multiplex PCR reads. Of some 120,000 distinct CDR3 sequences listed, approximately 94% are singletons. These data are taken from a study of CD8 T cells in Susac syndrome. The CDR3 is 18 residues long. Germline V CDR1 and CDR2: SEHNR, FQNEAQ (reference sequence). The V gene lost 1 base and the J gene lost 4 bases, with 17 bases spanning the gap. Overall study results and limits: Individuals included in the TCR sequencing and HLA analysis were acknowledged by the study to be relatively few in number.

Sequencing of TCR beta was performed on blood CD8+ T cells and on blood CD4+ T cells. Controls matched for age and sex were healthy donors. Isolation of CD8+ and CD4+ T cells was performed negatively, whereas enrichment of TEMRA cells was done by FACS. V gene TRBV7-9 combines with J gene TRBJ2-6; D not certain. The TCR was taken from a human donor in good health. Material: CD4+ T cells from PBMCs. The CDR3 bases are TGTGCCAGCAGCTTAGGGTTACGGTGGGATTCCGGGGCCAACGTCCTGACTTTC. Protein product: CASSLGLRWDSGANVLTF.